This passage covers 17 T cell receptor beta chains from one sample sequenced in a study of blood T cells in healthy people across ages. Primed by a sample-barcoded 5' primer and a J-beta primer mix, a second PCR proceeded for 7 to 11 cycles. TCRdb recomputed calls from the 5' RACE reads with MiXCR, one row per CDR3 protein. This table has about 720,000 distinct CDR3 sequences, 22% appearing once. The sample taken for sequencing was blood. Receptors originate from a man between 70 and 80 years old in good health.

The chain links TRBV20-1 to TRBJ1-1; TRBD1 agrees at 8 bases. This CDR3 is built from 15 residues. The V segment lost 6 bases and the J segment 1 base; nucleotides outside the gene matches: 10. Germline V gene data show CDR1 as DFQATT and CDR2 as SNEGSKA (reference sequence). CDR3 in DNA: TGCAGTGCAAAACCGGGGACAGGTTCGAACACTGAAGCTTTCTTT. Translation gives CSAKPGTGSNTEAFF.

CDR3 protein: CASSFRGTGGNQPQHF. The CDR3 DNA sequence: TGTGCCAGCAGTTTTCGGGGCACAGGGGGAAATCAGCCCCAGCATTTT. This chain links TRBV12-3 or TRBV12-4 with TRBJ1-5, with 8 bases identical to TRBD1. The CDR3 loop spans 16 amino acids. J gave up 4 bases and V 3 bases, and 8 bases lay outside the gene matches.

This clonotype was seen at least ten times. The chain joins TRBV5-1 to TRBJ2-3, with a weak D call TRBD1 (6 bases). V lost 7 bases and J 0 bases, leaving 12 bases between the germline ends. Germline CDR1 SGHRS, CDR2 YFSETQ. The CDR3 spans 14 residues. The CDR3 bases are TGCGCCAGCGGCAGGGGTCCGAGCACAGATACGCAGTATTTT. Amino acid sequence: CASGRGPSTDTQYF.

V is TRBV7-2 and J is TRBJ1-3, with 9 bases fitting TRBD1. The V gene end was trimmed by 3 bases and the J gene end by 4 bases; junction bases not matched to a gene: 4. Germline V gene lookup returns CDR1 SGHTA and CDR2 FQGNSA. This CDR3 has 15 amino acids. Written as DNA, the CDR3 is TGTGCCAGCAGCTTTGGGACAGGGCCAGGAAACACCATATATTTT. It is translated as CASSFGTGPGNTIYF.

Only a few counts were recorded for this clonotype. The chain is built from TRBV28 and TRBJ2-5; 10 bases align to TRBD1. The J call may be incorrect, as the DNA end agrees better with TRBJ2-1. Germline V CDR1 and CDR2: MDHEN, SYDVKM. CDR3 length equals 15 residues. CDR3 sequence: CASSSRQGAPNEQFF. The CDR3 DNA reads as TGTGCCAGCAGTTCTCGACAGGGGGCCCCCAATGAGCAGTTCTTC.

In its sample, this clonotype was seen many times. DNA for the CDR3: TGCAGTGCCACCATTGGGCCCGGGATGCTATCCTACAATGAGCAGTTCTTC. Residues: CSATIGPGMLSYNEQFF. The rearrangement links TRBV20-1 to TRBJ2-1; TRBD2 is a possible D gene (5 bases). This CDR3 region has 17 residues. Trimming removed 6 bases from V and 1 base from J, with 22 bases in between. Germline V gene sequence: CDR1 DFQATT, CDR2 SNEGSKA (reference sequence).

This clonotype was seen just once. The V and J genes are TRBV12-3 or TRBV12-4 and TRBJ2-3; 8 nucleotides align to TRBD2. The CDR3 runs 15 residues. J was trimmed by 7 bases and V by 3 bases; bases with no gene match: 9. DNA of the CDR3: TGTGCCAGCAGTTTTATTAGCGGGGTACTTAATACGCAGTATTTT. Its translation is CASSFISGVLNTQYF.

This clonotype came up a few times. The chain employs TRBV6-5 and TRBJ1-2; possibly TRBD1 for D (5 bases). CDR1 is MNHEY and CDR2 is SVGAGI in the germline V gene. The CDR3 runs to 12 residues. Trimming cost V 2 bases and J 8 bases, with 9 bases left between them. CDR3 sequence: CASSYGTAGYTF. CDR3 in DNA: TGTGCCAGCAGTTACGGGACGGCAGGCTACACCTTC.

This clonotype was counted only a few times. J is TRBJ2-4 and V is TRBV19; D is unclear. Trimming removed 6 bases from V and 0 bases from J, with 12 bases in between. The CDR3 spans 15 residues. The germline V gene encodes CDR1 LNHDA and CDR2 SQIVND (reference sequence). The CDR3 is CASRKQPLAKNIQYF. The DNA of the CDR3 is TGTGCCAGTAGAAAACAGCCCCTAGCCAAAAACATTCAGTACTTC.

With regard to this clonotype: A read error is possible here, since a much larger clone lies one base away. The chain employs TRBV7-8 and TRBJ2-1; D is possibly TRBD1 (5 bases). The closer fit of TRBJ2-7 to the DNA end suggests the J call may be wrong. Germline lookup yields CDR1 SGHVS and CDR2 FQNEAQ. This CDR3 is built from 16 residues. The CDR3 protein is CAGSLSSQGYNSEQYV. The CDR3 DNA reads as TGTGCCGGCAGCTTATCATCCCAGGGCTATAACTCTGAGCAGTACGTC.

CDR3 residues: CASSRGAARNEQFF. DNA for the CDR3: TGTGCCAGCAGCCGGGGGGCGGCTAGGAATGAGCAGTTCTTC. This chain connects TRBV6-2 or TRBV6-3 to TRBJ2-1, with a weak D call TRBD2 (7 bases). This CDR3 has 14 residues. The germline CDR1 and CDR2 sequences are MNHEY and SVGEGT. V lost 6 bases and J 7 bases, leaving 16 bases between the germline ends.

The chain recombines TRBV10-3 with TRBJ2-1; weak D call: TRBD1 (5 bases). V was trimmed by 2 bases and J by 9 bases, leaving 17 bases between them. This CDR3 spans 15 amino acids. The germline V gene encodes CDR1 ENHRY and CDR2 SYGVKD. The CDR3 spells CAISEVVPAQGEQFF. DNA of the CDR3: TGTGCCATCAGTGAGGTCGTTCCGGCGCAGGGTGAGCAGTTCTTC.

This clonotype was counted only a few times. The J gene is TRBJ2-5, the V gene TRBV10-3; D is unclear. Germline V CDR1 and CDR2: ENHRY, SYGVKD. This CDR3 comprises 13 residues. Trimming pared 4 bases from V and 4 bases from J, leaving 10 bases between. In DNA, the CDR3 is TGTGCCATCAGTGTCGGGCAGGCAGAGACCCAGTACTTC. Its protein product is CAISVGQAETQYF.

V gene TRBV5-1 combines with J gene TRBJ1-5, with D possibly being TRBD1 (6 bases). Germline values: CDR1 SGHRS, CDR2 YFSETQ. The CDR3 totals 14 residues. V lost 4 bases, J lost 2 bases, and 10 bases lay in between. Here the CDR3 DNA reads TGCGCCAGCAGCCCAGGGGACGGCAATCAGCCCCAGCATTTT. Its translation is CASSPGDGNQPQHF.

With respect to this clonotype: One end of the junction is discordant with germline, which a read error may explain. The rearrangement links TRBV12-3 or TRBV12-4 to TRBJ1-1; perhaps TRBD1 as D (5 bases). This CDR3 is 14 amino acids long. CDR3: CANSLGGGNTEAFF. DNA of the CDR3: TGTGCCAACAGTTTGGGGGGGGGGAACACTGAAGCTTTCTTT.

The rearrangement uses TRBV9 and TRBJ2-1; D is perhaps TRBD1 (6 bases). The last part of the DNA fits TRBJ2-5 better; the J call may be wrong. This CDR3 is 14 amino acids long. The germline V gene encodes CDR1 SGDLS and CDR2 YYNGEE. CDR3 sequence reads: CASSSGHTQETQYF. The CDR3 DNA reads as TGTGCCAGCAGCTCGGGACATACCCAAGAGACCCAGTACTTC.

V is TRBV6-1 and J is TRBJ1-1, with 7 positions matching TRBD1. The CDR3 runs to 13 residues. The ends lost 8 bases at V and 4 bases at J; junction bases unmatched: 7. The germline gives CDR1 MNHNS, CDR2 SASEGT. CDR3 loop: CASVNRGGTEAFF. CDR3 DNA sequence: TGTGCCAGCGTAAACAGGGGCGGCACTGAAGCTTTCTTT.